This entry features one T cell receptor beta chain sequence. The data stem from a study of T cells after somatic rescue of genetic block. Germline CDR1 reads MNHNY; CDR2 reads SVGAGI (reference sequence). After removal of 6 bases from V and 5 bases from J, the junction contained 4 bases not matched to a gene. The CDR3 has 13 amino acids. Clones were sequenced by immunoSEQ multiplex PCR, and TCRdb holds only the in-frame ones, with some missing. The sample lists 70,000 to 95,000 clones, approximately 90% occurring once. Material: peripheral blood mononuclear cells (PBMCs). This TCR came from a woman aged 18-29 years. The chain has TRBV6-6 and TRBJ1-1; the match to TRBD1 covers 9 bases. This CDR3 is CASRRQGVTEAFF. The CDR3 nucleotides read TGTGCCAGCAGGCGACAGGGGGTGACTGAAGCTTTCTTT.